This note documents a single T cell receptor beta chain sequence. The target antigen is unknown. Assay: immunoSEQ multiplex PCR; the TCRdb copy retains only in-frame clones and omits some. The sample consists of roughly 40,000 clones, about 65% of them appearing once. Deletions cut 3 bases from V and 4 bases from J, with 9 bases between. Germline V gene sequence: CDR1 SNHLY, CDR2 FYNNEI. This CDR3 is built from 13 residues. These data originate in a study of cytotoxic CD8 clonotypes in ibrutinib-treated CLL. Study summary: Patients gave response samples after a median around twelve months of treatment, range 6 to 36. Study-wide points: Once treatment began, public clonotypes, which were uncommon, contracted or stayed stable.

The genes are TRBV2 and TRBJ1-2; unclear D gene. This sample comprised PBMCs, obtained at disease progression, from a patient treated with ibrutinib. The clonotype was recovered from a human donor with chronic lymphocytic leukemia. The CDR3 spells CASSDGFRYGYTF. CDR3 sequence (DNA): TGTGCCAGCAGTGACGGGTTCCGCTATGGCTACACCTTC.